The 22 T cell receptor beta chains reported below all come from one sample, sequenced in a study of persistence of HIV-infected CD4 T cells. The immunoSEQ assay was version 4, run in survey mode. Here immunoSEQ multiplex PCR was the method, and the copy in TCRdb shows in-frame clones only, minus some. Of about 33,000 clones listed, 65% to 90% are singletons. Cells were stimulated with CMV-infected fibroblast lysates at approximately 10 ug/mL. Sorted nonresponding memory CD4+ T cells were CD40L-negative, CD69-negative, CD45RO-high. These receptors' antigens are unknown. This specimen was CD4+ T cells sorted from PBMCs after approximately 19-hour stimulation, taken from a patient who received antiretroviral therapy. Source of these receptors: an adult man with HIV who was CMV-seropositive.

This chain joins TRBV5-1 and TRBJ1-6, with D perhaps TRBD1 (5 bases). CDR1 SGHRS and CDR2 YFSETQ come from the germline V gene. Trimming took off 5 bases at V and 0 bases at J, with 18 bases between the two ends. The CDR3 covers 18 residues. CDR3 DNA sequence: TGCGCCAGCAGACCGGCCCCGGGACTCAGCTCCTATAATTCACCCCTCCACTTT. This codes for CASRPAPGLSSYNSPLHF.

The CDR3 loop is CASSSQGKANEKLFF. The CDR3 bases are TGTGCCAGCAGCTCCCAGGGAAAGGCTAATGAAAAACTGTTTTTT. The V call is TRBV7-8, the J call TRBJ1-4; maybe TRBD1 (5 bases). The CDR3 covers 15 residues. Trimming left V 4 bases short and J 3 bases short, with 12 bases between. Germline V gene data show CDR1 as SGHVS and CDR2 as FQNEAQ.

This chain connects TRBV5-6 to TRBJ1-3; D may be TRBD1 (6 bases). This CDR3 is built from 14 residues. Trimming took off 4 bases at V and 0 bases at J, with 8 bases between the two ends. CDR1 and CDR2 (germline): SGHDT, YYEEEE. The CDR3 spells CASSQGISGNTIYF. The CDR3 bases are TGTGCCAGCAGCCAGGGGATCTCTGGAAACACCATATATTTT.

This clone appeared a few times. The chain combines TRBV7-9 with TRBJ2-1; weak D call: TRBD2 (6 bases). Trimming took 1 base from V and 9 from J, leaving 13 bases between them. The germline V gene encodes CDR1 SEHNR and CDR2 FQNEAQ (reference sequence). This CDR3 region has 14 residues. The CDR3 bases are TGTGCCAGCAGCTTAGATCCGCAGGGAGGTGAGCAGTTCTTC. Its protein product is CASSLDPQGGEQFF.

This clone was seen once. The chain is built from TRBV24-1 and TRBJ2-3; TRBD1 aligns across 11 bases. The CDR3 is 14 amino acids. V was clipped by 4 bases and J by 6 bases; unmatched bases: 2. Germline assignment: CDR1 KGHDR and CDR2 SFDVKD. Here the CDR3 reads CATSEGQGADTQYF. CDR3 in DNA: TGTGCCACCAGTGAAGGACAGGGGGCGGATACGCAGTATTTT.

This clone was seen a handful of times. CDR3 nucleotide sequence: TGTGCCAGCAGCGGCTACGGGACAGGATCAGATACGCAGTATTTT. This sequence encodes CASSGYGTGSDTQYF. The rearrangement joins TRBV9 to TRBJ2-3, with 8 bases that match TRBD1. Germline-derived CDR1 and CDR2 are SGDLS and YYNGEE. J was trimmed by 4 bases and V by 3 bases; bases with no gene match: 7. CDR3 length: 15 amino acids.

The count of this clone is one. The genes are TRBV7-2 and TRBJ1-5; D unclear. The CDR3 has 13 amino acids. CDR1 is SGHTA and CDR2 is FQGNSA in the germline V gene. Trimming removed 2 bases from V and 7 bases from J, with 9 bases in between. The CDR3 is CASSLNLGQPQHF. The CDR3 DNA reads TGTGCCAGCAGCTTAAACCTGGGACAGCCCCAGCATTTT.

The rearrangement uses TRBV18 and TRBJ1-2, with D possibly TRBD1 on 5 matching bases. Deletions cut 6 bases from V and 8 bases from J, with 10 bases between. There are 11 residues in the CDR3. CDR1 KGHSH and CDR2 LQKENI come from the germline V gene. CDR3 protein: CASSLDNGYTF. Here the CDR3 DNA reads TGTGCCAGCTCCCTGGACAACGGCTACACCTTC.

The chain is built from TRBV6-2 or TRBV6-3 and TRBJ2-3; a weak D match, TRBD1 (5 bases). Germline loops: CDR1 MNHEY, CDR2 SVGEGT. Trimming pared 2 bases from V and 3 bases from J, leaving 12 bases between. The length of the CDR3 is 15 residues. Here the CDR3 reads CASSYTGTRTDTQYF. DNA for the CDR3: TGTGCCAGCAGTTACACAGGAACGAGGACAGATACGCAGTATTTT.

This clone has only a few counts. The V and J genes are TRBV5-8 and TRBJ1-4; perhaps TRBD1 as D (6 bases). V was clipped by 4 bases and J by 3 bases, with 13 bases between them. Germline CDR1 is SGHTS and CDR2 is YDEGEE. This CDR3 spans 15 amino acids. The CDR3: CASSAHRVANEKLFF. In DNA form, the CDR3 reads TGTGCCAGCAGCGCCCACAGGGTTGCTAATGAAAAACTGTTTTTT.

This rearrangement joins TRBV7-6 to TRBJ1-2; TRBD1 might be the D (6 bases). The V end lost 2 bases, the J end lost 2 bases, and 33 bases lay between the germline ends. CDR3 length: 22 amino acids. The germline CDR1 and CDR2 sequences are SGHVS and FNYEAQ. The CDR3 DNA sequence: TGTGCCAGCAGCTTACTTCGAACAGGGCAGGATCTTTCGGCCTCTTCCAACTATGGCTACACCTTC. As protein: CASSLLRTGQDLSASSNYGYTF.

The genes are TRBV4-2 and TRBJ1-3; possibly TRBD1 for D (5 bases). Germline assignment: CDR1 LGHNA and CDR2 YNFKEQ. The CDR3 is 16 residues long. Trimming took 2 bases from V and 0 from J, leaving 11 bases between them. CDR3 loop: CASSQTDGGSGNTIYF. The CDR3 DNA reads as TGTGCCAGCAGCCAAACTGACGGGGGCTCTGGAAACACCATATATTTT.

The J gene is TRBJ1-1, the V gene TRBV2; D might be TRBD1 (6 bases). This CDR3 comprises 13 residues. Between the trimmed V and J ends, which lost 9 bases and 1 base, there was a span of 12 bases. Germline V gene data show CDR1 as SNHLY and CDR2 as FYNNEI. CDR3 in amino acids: CARTRGANTEAFF. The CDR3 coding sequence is TGTGCCAGAACCCGGGGGGCGAACACTGAAGCTTTCTTT.

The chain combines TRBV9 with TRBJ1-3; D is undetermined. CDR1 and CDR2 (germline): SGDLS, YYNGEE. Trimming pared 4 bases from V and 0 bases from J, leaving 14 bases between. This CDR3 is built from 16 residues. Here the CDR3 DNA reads TGTGCCAGCAGCCGGGAAGCCACCTACTCTGGAAACACCATATATTTT. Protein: CASSREATYSGNTIYF.

The DNA of the CDR3 is TGTGCCAGCAGCTTACGACTAGCGGGGCCCGAGCAGTACTTC. This codes for CASSLRLAGPEQYF. The chain has TRBV7-2 and TRBJ2-7, with 11 bases lining up with TRBD2. CDR1 SGHTA and CDR2 FQGNSA come from the germline V gene. With 2 bases clipped from V and 6 bases from J, the junction kept 3 bases outside the gene matches. The CDR3 contains 14 residues.

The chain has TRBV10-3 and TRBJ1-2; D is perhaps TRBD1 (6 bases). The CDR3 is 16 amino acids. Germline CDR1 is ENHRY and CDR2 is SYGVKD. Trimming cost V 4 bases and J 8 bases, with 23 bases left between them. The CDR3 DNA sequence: TGTGCCATCAGTGGTTTCGGGGGGCGGGACGATGGCGGCTACACCTTC. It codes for CAISGFGGRDDGGYTF.

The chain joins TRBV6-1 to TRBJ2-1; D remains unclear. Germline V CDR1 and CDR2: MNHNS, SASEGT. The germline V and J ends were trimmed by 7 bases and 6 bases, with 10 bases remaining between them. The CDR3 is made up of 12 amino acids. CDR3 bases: TGTGCCAGCACTCCCCGGAGCAATGAGCAGTTCTTC. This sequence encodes CASTPRSNEQFF.

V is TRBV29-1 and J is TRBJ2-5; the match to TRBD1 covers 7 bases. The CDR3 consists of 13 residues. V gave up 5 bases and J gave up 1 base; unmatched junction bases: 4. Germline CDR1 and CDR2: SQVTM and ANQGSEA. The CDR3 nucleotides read TGCAGCGTTCACAGGGGTTCCCAAGAGACCCAGTACTTC. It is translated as CSVHRGSQETQYF.

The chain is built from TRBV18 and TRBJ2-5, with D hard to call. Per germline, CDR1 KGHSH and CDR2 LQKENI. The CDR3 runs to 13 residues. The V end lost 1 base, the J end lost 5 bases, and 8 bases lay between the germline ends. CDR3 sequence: CASSPLVRETQYF. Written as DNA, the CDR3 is TGTGCCAGCTCACCACTAGTTCGGGAGACCCAGTACTTC.

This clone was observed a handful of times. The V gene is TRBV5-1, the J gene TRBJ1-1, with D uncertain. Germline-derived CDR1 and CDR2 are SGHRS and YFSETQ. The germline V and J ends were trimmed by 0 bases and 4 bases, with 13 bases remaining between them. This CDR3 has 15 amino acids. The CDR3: CASSLGSGGTTEAFF. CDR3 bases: TGCGCCAGCAGCTTGGGGTCAGGAGGAACCACTGAAGCTTTCTTT.

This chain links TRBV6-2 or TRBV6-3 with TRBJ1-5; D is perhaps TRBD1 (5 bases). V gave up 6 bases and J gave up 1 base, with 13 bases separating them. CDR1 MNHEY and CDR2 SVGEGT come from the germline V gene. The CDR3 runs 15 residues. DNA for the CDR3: TGTGCCAGCAGCCCGTTCGGGGGGAGCAATCAGCCCCAGCATTTT. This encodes CASSPFGGSNQPQHF.

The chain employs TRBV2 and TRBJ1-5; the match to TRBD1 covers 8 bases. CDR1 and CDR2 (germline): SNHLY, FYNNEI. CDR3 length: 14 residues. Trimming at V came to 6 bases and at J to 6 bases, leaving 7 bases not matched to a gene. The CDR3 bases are TGTGCCAGCAGACCCCAGGGGGCTGGTCAGCCCCAGCATTTT. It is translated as CASRPQGAGQPQHF.